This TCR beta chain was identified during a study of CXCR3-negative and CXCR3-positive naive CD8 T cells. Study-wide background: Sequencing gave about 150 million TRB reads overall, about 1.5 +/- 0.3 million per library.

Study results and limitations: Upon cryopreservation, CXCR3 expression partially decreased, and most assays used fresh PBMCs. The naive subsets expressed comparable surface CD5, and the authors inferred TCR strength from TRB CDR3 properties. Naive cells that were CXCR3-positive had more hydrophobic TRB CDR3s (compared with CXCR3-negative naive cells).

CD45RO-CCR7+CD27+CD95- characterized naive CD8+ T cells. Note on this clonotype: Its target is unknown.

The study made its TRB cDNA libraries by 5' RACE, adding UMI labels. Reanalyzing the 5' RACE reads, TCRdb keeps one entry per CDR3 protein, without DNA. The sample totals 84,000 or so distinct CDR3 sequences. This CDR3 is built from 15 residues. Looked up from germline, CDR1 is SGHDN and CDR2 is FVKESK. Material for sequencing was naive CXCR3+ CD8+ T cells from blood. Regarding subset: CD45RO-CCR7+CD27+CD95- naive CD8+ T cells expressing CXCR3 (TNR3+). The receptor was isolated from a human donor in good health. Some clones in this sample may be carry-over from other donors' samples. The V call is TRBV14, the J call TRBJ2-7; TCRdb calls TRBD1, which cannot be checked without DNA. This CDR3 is CASSRLGGGSYEQYF.